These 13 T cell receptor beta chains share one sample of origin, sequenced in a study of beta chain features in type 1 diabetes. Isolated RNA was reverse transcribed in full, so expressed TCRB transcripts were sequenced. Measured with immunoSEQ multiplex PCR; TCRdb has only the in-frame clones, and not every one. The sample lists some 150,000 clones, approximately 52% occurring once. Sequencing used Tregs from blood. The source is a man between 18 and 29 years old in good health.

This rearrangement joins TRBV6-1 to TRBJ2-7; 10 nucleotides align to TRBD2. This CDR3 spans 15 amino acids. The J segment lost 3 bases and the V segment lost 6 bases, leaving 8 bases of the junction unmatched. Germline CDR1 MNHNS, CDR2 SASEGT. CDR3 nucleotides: TGTGCCAGCAGAACTCGACTAGCGGGTGGCTACGAGCAGTACTTC. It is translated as CASRTRLAGGYEQYF.

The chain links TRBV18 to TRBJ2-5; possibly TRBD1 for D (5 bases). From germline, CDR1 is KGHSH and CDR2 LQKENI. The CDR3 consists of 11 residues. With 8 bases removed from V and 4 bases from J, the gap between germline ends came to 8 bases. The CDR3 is CASHQGETQYF. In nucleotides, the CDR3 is TGTGCCAGCCACCAGGGAGAGACCCAGTACTTC.

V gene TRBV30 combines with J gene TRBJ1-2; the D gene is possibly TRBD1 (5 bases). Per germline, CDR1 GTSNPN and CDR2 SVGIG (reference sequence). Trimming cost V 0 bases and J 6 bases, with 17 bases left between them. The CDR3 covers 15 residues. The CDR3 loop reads CAWSVRVRVSDGYTF. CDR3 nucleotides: TGTGCCTGGAGTGTAAGAGTCAGGGTGAGCGATGGCTACACCTTC.

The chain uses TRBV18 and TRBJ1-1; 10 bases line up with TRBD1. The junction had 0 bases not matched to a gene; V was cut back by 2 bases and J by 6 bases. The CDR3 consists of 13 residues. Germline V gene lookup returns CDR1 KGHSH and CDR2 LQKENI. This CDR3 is CASSPGQGAEAFF. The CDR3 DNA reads TGTGCCAGCTCACCAGGACAGGGGGCTGAAGCTTTCTTT.

The CDR3 is CASSSGTANQPQHF. CDR3 DNA sequence: TGTGCCAGCAGTTCCGGGACAGCTAATCAGCCCCAGCATTTT. The chain links TRBV6-6 to TRBJ1-5; 7 bases agree with TRBD1. The length of the CDR3 is 14 residues. J gave up 4 bases and V 4 bases, and 4 bases lay outside the gene matches. CDR1 is MNHNY and CDR2 is SVGAGI in the germline V gene (reference sequence).

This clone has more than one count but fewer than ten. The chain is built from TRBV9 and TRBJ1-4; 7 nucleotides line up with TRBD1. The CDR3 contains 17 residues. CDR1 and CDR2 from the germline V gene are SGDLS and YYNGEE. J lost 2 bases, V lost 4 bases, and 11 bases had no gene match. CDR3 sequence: CASSTIGVGGTNEKLFF. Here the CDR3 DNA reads TGTGCCAGCAGCACAATAGGTGTAGGGGGCACTAATGAAAAACTGTTTTTT.

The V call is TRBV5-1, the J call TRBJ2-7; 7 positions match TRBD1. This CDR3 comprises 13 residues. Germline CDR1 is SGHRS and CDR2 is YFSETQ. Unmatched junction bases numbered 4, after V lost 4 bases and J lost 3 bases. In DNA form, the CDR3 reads TGCGCCAGCAGCCCGGGACAGTTCTACGAGCAGTACTTC. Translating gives CASSPGQFYEQYF.

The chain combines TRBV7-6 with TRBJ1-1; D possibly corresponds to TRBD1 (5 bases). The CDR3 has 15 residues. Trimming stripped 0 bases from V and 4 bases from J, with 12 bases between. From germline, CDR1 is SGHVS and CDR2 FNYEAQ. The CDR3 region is CASSLARGWGTEAFF. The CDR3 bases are TGTGCCAGCAGCTTAGCAAGGGGATGGGGCACTGAAGCTTTCTTT.

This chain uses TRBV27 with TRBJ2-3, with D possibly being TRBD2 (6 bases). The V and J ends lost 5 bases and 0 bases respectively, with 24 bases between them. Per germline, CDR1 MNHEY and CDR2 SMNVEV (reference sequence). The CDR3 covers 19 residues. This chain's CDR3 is CASSILGRVAGTSTDTQYF. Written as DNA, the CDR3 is TGTGCCAGCAGTATCCTCGGCCGTGTGGCCGGGACTAGCACAGATACGCAGTATTTT.

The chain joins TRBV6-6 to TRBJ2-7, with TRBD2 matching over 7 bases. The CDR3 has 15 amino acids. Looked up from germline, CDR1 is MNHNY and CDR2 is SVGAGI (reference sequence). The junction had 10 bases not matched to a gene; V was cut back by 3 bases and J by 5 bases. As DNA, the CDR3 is TGTGCCAGCAGTTATGGGGGGGATCGCTTCCACGAGCAGTACTTC. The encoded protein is CASSYGGDRFHEQYF.

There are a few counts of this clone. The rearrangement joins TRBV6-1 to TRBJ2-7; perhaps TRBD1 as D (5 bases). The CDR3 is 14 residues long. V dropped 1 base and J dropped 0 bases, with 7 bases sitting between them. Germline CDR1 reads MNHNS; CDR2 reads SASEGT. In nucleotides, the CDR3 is TGTGCCAGCAGTGAAGAGGGGTTCTCCTACGAGCAGTACTTC. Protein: CASSEEGFSYEQYF.

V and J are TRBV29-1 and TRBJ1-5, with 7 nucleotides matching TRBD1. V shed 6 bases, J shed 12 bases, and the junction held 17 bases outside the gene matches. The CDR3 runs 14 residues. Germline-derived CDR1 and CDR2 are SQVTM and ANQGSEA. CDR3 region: CSVSETGNGGGQHF. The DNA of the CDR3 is TGCAGCGTCTCTGAGACAGGGAATGGTGGAGGCCAGCATTTT.

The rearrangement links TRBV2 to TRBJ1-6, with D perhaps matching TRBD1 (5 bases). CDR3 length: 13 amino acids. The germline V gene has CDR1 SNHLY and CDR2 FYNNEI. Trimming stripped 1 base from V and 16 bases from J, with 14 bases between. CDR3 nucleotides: TGTGCCAGCAGTGAAGGGGGTTGGGGGGAGCTCCACTTT. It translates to CASSEGGWGELHF.